One and the same sample provided the 5 T cell receptor beta chains below, sequenced in a study of T cells in Graves' hyperthyroidism and ophthalmopathy. The investigators amplified TCR beta CDR3 regions from RNA transcripts. Using the HTBI primer set, a first-round RT-PCR was run on the TCR CDR3. TCRdb fed the multiplex PCR reads into MiXCR, producing one record per CDR3 protein. The table shows about 640,000 distinct CDR3 sequences, with around 20% occurring only once. Sequencing was carried out using blood. The receptors were sampled from a young man with Graves' ophthalmopathy.

CDR3 DNA: TGTGCCAGCAGCTTAGCGGGTGGGGGCGGCGCGTACAATGAGCAGTTCTTC. It specifies CASSLAGGGGAYNEQFF. The gene calls are TRBV7-2 and TRBJ2-1, with a possible D match to TRBD1 (6 bases). CDR1 SGHTA and CDR2 FQGNSA come from the germline V gene. Trimming shortened V by 0 bases and J by 4 bases, and 16 bases separated the two germline ends. The CDR3 is 17 amino acids.

This clonotype was detected only once. This chain uses TRBV28 with TRBJ2-7, with a possible D match to TRBD2 (7 bases). The CDR3 runs 16 residues. CDR1 MDHEN and CDR2 SYDVKM come from the germline V gene. The V gene lost 5 bases and the J gene lost 3 bases, with 20 bases spanning the gap. The CDR3 sequence: CASSPRGGERVYEQYF. In nucleotides, the CDR3 is TGTGCCAGCAGTCCCCGCGGGGGCGAACGAGTCTACGAGCAGTACTTC.

This clonotype came up a few times. The chain is built from TRBV7-9 and TRBJ1-4; D is unclear. The CDR3 sequence is 13 residues long. V was pared by 1 base and J by 5 bases, with 5 bases between. The germline V gene encodes CDR1 SEHNR and CDR2 FQNEAQ (reference sequence). The CDR3 is CASSLDMNEKLFF. The CDR3 bases are TGTGCCAGCAGCTTAGATATGAATGAAAAACTGTTTTTT.

The genes are TRBV9 and TRBJ2-1; 9 nucleotides line up with TRBD2. CDR3 length: 17 residues. Germline loops: CDR1 SGDLS, CDR2 YYNGEE. V lost 2 bases, J lost 4 bases, and 10 bases stayed unmatched. The CDR3 sequence is CASSVFYSTSGYNEQFF. CDR3 coding DNA: TGTGCCAGCAGCGTCTTTTACTCAACTAGCGGGTACAATGAGCAGTTCTTC.

This chain links TRBV19 with TRBJ2-3, with TRBD2 identical over 11 bases. The germline gives CDR1 LNHDA, CDR2 SQIVND (reference sequence). V lost 5 bases to trimming and J lost 4 bases; unmatched junction nucleotides: 8. CDR3 length: 16 residues. The CDR3 nucleotides read TGTGCCAGTAGTTTTGGGACTAGCGGTGCGCCAGATACGCAGTATTTT. It encodes CASSFGTSGAPDTQYF.